One and the same sample provided the 18 T cell receptor beta chains below, sequenced in a study of blood T cell repertoires in COVID-19. The method was immunoSEQ multiplex PCR; TCRdb's version includes in-frame clones alone and lacks a portion of them. The sample includes some 83,000 clones, approximately 89% seen only once; the top ten take 2% to 3%. Sequenced sample: peripheral blood. These receptors all come from a man aged 45-65 years with acute or convalescent COVID-19.

V gene TRBV7-8 combines with J gene TRBJ2-7; TRBD1 matches at 12 bases. The V segment lost 5 bases and the J segment 4 bases; nucleotides outside the gene matches: 9. CDR1 is SGHVS and CDR2 is FQNEAQ in the germline V gene. The CDR3 is 16 amino acids. DNA for the CDR3: TGTGCCAGCAGCACGGGACAGGGGGCGCGGGGGTACGAGCAGTACTTC. Its translation: CASSTGQGARGYEQYF.

V usage is TRBV7-9 and J usage is TRBJ2-6, with TRBD1 identical over 8 bases. Looked up from germline, CDR1 is SEHNR and CDR2 is FQNEAQ (reference sequence). This CDR3 contains 17 residues. Unmatched junction bases numbered 2, after V lost 1 base and J lost 0 bases. This CDR3 is CASSLGTGFSGANVLTF. CDR3 nucleotides: TGTGCCAGCAGCTTAGGGACAGGGTTCTCTGGGGCCAACGTCCTGACTTTC.

V and J are TRBV29-1 and TRBJ2-7; TRBD2 matches 8 bases. The V and J ends lost 3 bases and 0 bases, in that order; junction bases with no gene match: 1. Germline lookup yields CDR1 SQVTM and CDR2 ANQGSEA. This CDR3 has 13 amino acids. This CDR3 reads CSVELAGSYEQYF. The CDR3 region has the DNA TGCAGCGTTGAGCTAGCGGGCTCCTACGAGCAGTACTTC.

The rearrangement links TRBV7-9 to TRBJ2-2; 10 bases are a match to TRBD1. CDR3 length: 16 amino acids. J was trimmed by 3 bases and V by 4 bases; bases with no gene match: 5. Germline loops: CDR1 SEHNR, CDR2 FQNEAQ (reference sequence). The CDR3 nucleotides read TGTGCCAGCAGCTCAGGACAGGGGGATGACACCGGGGAGCTGTTTTTT. Encoded protein: CASSSGQGDDTGELFF.

This clone was recorded once. At one of its ends the junction is not consistent with the germline gene, which may arise from a read error. The V gene is TRBV29-1, the J gene TRBJ1-5; possibly TRBD1 for D (6 bases). The germline gives CDR1 SQVTM, CDR2 ANQGSEA. CDR3 length: 13 residues. The CDR3 DNA reads as TGCAGCGTTAAAGAAGGGGGTGATCAGCCCCAGCATTTT. It codes for CSVKEGGDQPQHF.

The V gene is TRBV27, the J gene TRBJ1-1; perhaps TRBD1 as D (6 bases). Germline V gene data show CDR1 as MNHEY and CDR2 as SMNVEV (reference sequence). The V gene lost 1 base and the J gene lost 1 base, with 10 bases spanning the gap. This CDR3 spans 15 amino acids. The CDR3 here is CASSLYGQTNTEAFF. CDR3 coding DNA: TGTGCCAGCAGTTTATACGGACAGACGAACACTGAAGCTTTCTTT.

The chain joins TRBV19 to TRBJ2-1; 7 nucleotides match TRBD2. Losses at the gene ends were 5 bases for V and 0 bases for J; bases not matched to a gene: 7. Germline CDR1 LNHDA, CDR2 SQIVND (reference sequence). This CDR3 spans 16 amino acids. The DNA of the CDR3 is TGTGCCAGTAGTCCCTTGGCGGGGGACTCCTACAATGAGCAGTTCTTC. Translation: CASSPLAGDSYNEQFF.

The V gene is TRBV27, the J gene TRBJ1-6; D is uncertain. Germline V gene lookup returns CDR1 MNHEY and CDR2 SMNVEV (reference sequence). The CDR3 has 17 residues. V lost 2 bases, J lost 3 bases, and 14 bases lay in between. Here the CDR3 DNA reads TGTGCCAGCAGTTTAAGTCGGGGAGGATTCTATAATTCACCCCTCCACTTT. It specifies CASSLSRGGFYNSPLHF.

The gene calls are TRBV11-3 and TRBJ2-3; the D gene is possibly TRBD1 (5 bases). Trimming removed 4 bases at V and 0 bases at J, with 8 bases between. This CDR3 contains 14 residues. In germline, CDR1 is SGHNT, CDR2 YENEEA. In nucleotides, the CDR3 is TGTGCCAGCAGCTGGGGCGGCAGCACAGATACGCAGTATTTT. Amino acid sequence: CASSWGGSTDTQYF.

V usage is TRBV28 and J usage is TRBJ1-1, with TRBD1 as a possible D gene (6 bases). The germline V gene has CDR1 MDHEN and CDR2 SYDVKM. There are 15 residues in the CDR3. V lost 8 bases and J lost 0, with 16 bases in between. The CDR3 nucleotides are TGTGCCAGCGGGGGGGCGTCAATGGTGAACACTGAAGCTTTCTTT. Protein product: CASGGASMVNTEAFF.

This clone was detected only a few times. This chain links TRBV6-5 with TRBJ2-7; 7 bases line up with TRBD1. The CDR3 covers 14 residues. Germline trimming cut 7 bases from V and 2 bases from J; bases unmatched to any gene: 8. Germline V gene data show CDR1 as MNHEY and CDR2 as SVGAGI. The CDR3 coding sequence is TGTGCCAGCATCTCGACAGGGAAAACCTACGAGCAGTACTTC. Translation gives CASISTGKTYEQYF.

The chain joins TRBV7-7 to TRBJ2-7; D may be TRBD2 (5 bases). V was cut by 0 bases and J by 5 bases, with 17 bases left in between. The germline gives CDR1 SSHAT, CDR2 FNYEAQ (reference sequence). The CDR3 loop spans 16 amino acids. The CDR3 here is CASSLASQKRVNEQYV. The DNA for the CDR3 is TGTGCCAGCAGCTTAGCTAGTCAAAAGAGGGTCAACGAGCAGTACGTC.

The rearrangement links TRBV2 to TRBJ2-2; 11 positions match TRBD2. The germline CDR1 and CDR2 sequences are SNHLY and FYNNEI. There are 16 residues in the CDR3. The V gene end was trimmed by 8 bases and the J gene end by 4 bases; junction bases not matched to a gene: 9. CDR3 bases: TGTGCCAGCGGCTTGCGACTAGCGGGAAGCACCGGGGAGCTGTTTTTT. The encoded protein is CASGLRLAGSTGELFF.

Written as DNA, the CDR3 is TGTGCCAGCAGCTTAGCGCACGGTGATACGCAGTATTTT. Translated: CASSLAHGDTQYF. This chain uses TRBV7-9 with TRBJ2-3; D is unresolved. CDR3 size: 13 residues. V lost 0 bases and J lost 6, with 7 bases in between. From germline, CDR1 is SEHNR and CDR2 FQNEAQ (reference sequence).

This clone occurred once. The chain carries TRBV7-9 and TRBJ2-1; no clear D. CDR3 length equals 12 residues. Deletions cut 1 base from V and 8 bases from J, with 6 bases between. Germline CDR1 SEHNR, CDR2 FQNEAQ (reference sequence). CDR3 sequence: CASSLVADEQFF. The DNA for the CDR3 is TGTGCCAGCAGCTTAGTGGCGGATGAGCAGTTCTTC. The full variable domain, in which reference TRBV7-9 and TRBJ2-1 provide the parts outside the CDR3, is DTGVSQNPRHKITKRGQNVTFRCDPISEHNRLYWYRQTLGQGPEFLTYFQNEAQLEKSRLLSDRFSAERPKGSFSTLEIQRTEQGDSAMYLCASSLVADEQFFGPGTRLTVL.

The rearrangement links TRBV5-1 to TRBJ2-1; D is perhaps TRBD2 (5 bases). Deletions cut 1 base from V and 0 bases from J, with 11 bases between. CDR1 is SGHRS and CDR2 is YFSETQ in the germline V gene. CDR3 size: 16 residues. CDR3 amino acids: CASSLIGVTSYNEQFF. DNA of the CDR3: TGCGCCAGCAGCTTGATCGGGGTAACCTCCTACAATGAGCAGTTCTTC.

The CDR3 region is CASSSKREFPSSTDTQYF. The CDR3 DNA sequence: TGCGCCAGCAGCTCCAAGCGGGAGTTCCCTTCTAGCACAGATACGCAGTATTTT. The chain is built from TRBV5-1 and TRBJ2-3, with 8 bases fitting TRBD2. CDR3 size: 18 residues. V shed 3 bases and J 0 bases; nucleotides not matched to a gene: 12. CDR1 and CDR2 (germline): SGHRS, YFSETQ.

The J gene is TRBJ1-2, the V gene TRBV6-5; no definite D call. The germline V and J ends were trimmed by 1 base and 6 bases, with 9 bases remaining between them. The CDR3 totals 13 residues. Germline loops: CDR1 MNHEY, CDR2 SVGAGI. CDR3 in amino acids: CASSYYASDGYTF. DNA of the CDR3: TGTGCCAGCAGTTACTATGCCAGTGATGGCTACACCTTC.